This T cell receptor (beta chain) appears in the sequencing data of a study of T cell changes during pregnancy in multiple sclerosis. V was shortened by 5 bases and J by 4 bases, with 8 bases between the two germline ends. The germline gives CDR1 DFQATT, CDR2 SNEGSKA (reference sequence). The CDR3 extends over 11 amino acids. Using immunoSEQ multiplex PCR, the repertoire was profiled, and TCRdb retains in-frame clones only, with some absent. This table has over 80,000 clones, around 93% appearing once. The sequenced sample was peripheral blood, obtained in the third trimester of pregnancy. The rearrangement uses TRBV20-1 and TRBJ1-1, with a tentative D call TRBD1 (5 bases). The TCR was taken from a female donor in good health, enrolled as a control in a pregnancy study. The CDR3 nucleotides read TGCAGTGCTCCAGGGCCCACTGAAGCTTTCTTT. This encodes CSAPGPTEAFF.